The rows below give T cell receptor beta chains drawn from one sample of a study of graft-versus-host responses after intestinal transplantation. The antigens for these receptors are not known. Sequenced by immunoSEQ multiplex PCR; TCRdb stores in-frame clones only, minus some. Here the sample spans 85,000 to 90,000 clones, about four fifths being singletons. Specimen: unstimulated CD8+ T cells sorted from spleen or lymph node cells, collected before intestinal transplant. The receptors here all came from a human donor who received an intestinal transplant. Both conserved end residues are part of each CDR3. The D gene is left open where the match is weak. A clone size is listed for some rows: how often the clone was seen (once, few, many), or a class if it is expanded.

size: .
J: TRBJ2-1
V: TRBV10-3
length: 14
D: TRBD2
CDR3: CAIRTSGYYNEQFF
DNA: TGTGCCATCAGAACTAGCGGGTACTACAATGAGCAGTTCTTC

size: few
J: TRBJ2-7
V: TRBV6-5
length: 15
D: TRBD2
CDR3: CASSYGGGASYEQYF
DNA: TGTGCCAGCAGTTACGGCGGGGGGGCTTCCTACGAGCAGTACTTC

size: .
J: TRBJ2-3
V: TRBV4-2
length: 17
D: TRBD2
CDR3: CASSIDLSGGAADTQYF
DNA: TGTGCCAGCAGCATAGACCTTAGCGGGGGGGCCGCAGATACGCAGTATTTT

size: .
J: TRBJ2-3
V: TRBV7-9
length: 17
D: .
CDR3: CASNPRTVLSFTDTQYF
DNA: TGTGCCAGCAACCCTCGGACGGTTCTCTCCTTCACAGATACGCAGTATTTT

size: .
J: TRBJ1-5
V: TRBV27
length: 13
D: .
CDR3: CASSLTGYQPQHF
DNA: TGTGCCAGCAGTTTGACAGGTTATCAGCCCCAGCATTTT

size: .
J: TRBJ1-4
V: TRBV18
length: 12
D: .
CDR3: CASSPRKEKLFF
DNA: TGTGCCAGCTCACCAAGGAAGGAAAAACTGTTTTTT

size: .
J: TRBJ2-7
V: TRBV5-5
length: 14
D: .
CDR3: CASSLVGQFYEQYF
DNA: TGTGCCAGCAGCTTGGTCGGCCAATTCTACGAGCAGTACTTC

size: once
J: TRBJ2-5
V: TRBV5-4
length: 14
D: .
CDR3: CASSLEVSQETQYF
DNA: TGTGCCAGCAGCTTGGAGGTTAGCCAAGAGACCCAGTACTTC

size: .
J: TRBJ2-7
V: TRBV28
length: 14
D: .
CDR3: CASSLTGLSYEQYF
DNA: TGTGCCAGCAGTTTAACGGGACTTTCCTACGAGCAGTACTTC

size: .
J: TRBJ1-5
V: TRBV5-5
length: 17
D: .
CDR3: CASSLSYVLPRRQPQHF
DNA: TGTGCCAGCAGCTTGTCTTATGTCCTCCCTCGGCGTCAGCCCCAGCATTTT

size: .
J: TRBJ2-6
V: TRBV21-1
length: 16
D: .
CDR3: CASIRDRVSGANVLTF
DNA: TGTGCCAGCATCCGGGACAGGGTTTCAGGGGCCAACGTCCTGACTTTC

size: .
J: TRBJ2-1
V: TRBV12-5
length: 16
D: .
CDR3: CASGISSGSSYNEQFF
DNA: TGTGCTAGTGGTATCTCCTCGGGGAGCTCCTACAATGAGCAGTTCTTC

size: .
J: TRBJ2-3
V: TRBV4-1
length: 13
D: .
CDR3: CASSQDFPDTQYF
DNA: TGCGCCAGCAGCCAAGATTTCCCAGATACGCAGTATTTT

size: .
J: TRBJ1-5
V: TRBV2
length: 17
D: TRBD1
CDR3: CASNPSRGRGPGQPQHF
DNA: TGTGCCAGCAACCCCAGTCGTGGGAGGGGGCCGGGTCAGCCCCAGCATTTT

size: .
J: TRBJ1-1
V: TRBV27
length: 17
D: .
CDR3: CASSPELGIGMNTEAFF
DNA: TGTGCCAGCAGTCCCGAATTGGGGATAGGGATGAACACTGAAGCTTTCTTT

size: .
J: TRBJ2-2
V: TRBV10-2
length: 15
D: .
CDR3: CASSLDRRDTGELFF
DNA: TGCGCCAGCAGCCTAGACAGGAGGGACACCGGGGAGCTGTTTTTT

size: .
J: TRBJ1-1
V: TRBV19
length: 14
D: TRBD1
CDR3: CASSRGASDTEAFF
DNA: TGTGCCAGTTCCAGGGGGGCCAGCGACACTGAAGCTTTCTTT

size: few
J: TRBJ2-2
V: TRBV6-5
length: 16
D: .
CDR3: CASSYSKGGNTGELFF
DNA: TGTGCCAGCAGTTACTCAAAGGGGGGTAACACCGGGGAGCTGTTTTTT

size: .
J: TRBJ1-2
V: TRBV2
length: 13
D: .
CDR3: CASTSTPNYGYTF
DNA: TGTGCCAGCACCTCGACACCAAACTATGGCTACACCTTC

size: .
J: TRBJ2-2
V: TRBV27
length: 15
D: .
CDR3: CASSPWGGIAGELFF
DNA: TGTGCCAGCAGCCCCTGGGGTGGAATTGCCGGGGAGCTGTTTTTT

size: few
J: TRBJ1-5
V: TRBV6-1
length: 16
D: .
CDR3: CASSEFRQAGLQPQHF
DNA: TGTGCCAGCAGTGAATTCCGCCAGGCGGGGCTCCAGCCCCAGCATTTT

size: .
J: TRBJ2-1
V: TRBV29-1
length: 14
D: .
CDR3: CSAPRESANNEQFF
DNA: TGCAGCGCCCCAAGGGAGTCGGCGAACAATGAGCAGTTCTTC

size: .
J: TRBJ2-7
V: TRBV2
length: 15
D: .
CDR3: CASRGVTSPSYEQYF
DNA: TGTGCCAGCAGGGGTGTCACTAGCCCTTCCTACGAGCAGTACTTC

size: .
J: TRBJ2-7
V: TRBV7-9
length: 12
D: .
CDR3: CASSLFTYEQYF
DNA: TGTGCCAGCAGCTTGTTTACCTACGAGCAGTACTTC

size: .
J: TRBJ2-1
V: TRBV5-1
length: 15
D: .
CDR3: CASSLGGSSYNEQFF
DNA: TGCGCCAGCAGCTTAGGCGGCAGCTCCTACAATGAGCAGTTCTTC

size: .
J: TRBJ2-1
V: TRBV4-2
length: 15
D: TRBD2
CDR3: CASSQGTSGSNEQFF
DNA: TGTGCCAGCAGCCAAGGGACTAGCGGGAGCAATGAGCAGTTCTTC

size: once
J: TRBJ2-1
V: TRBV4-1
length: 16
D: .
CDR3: CASSQDPQLWYNEQFF
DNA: TGCGCCAGCAGCCAAGATCCCCAGTTATGGTACAATGAGCAGTTCTTC

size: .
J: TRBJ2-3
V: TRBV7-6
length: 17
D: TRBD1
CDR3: CASSSPQGDISTDTQYF
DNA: TGTGCCAGCAGCTCACCACAGGGGGACATTAGCACAGATACGCAGTATTTT

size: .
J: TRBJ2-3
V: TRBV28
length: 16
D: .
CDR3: CASSFPPSLLPDTQYF
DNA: TGTGCCAGCAGTTTCCCTCCGAGTCTCCTACCAGATACGCAGTATTTT

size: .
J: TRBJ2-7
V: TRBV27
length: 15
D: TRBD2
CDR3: CASSFRTSSSYEQYF
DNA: TGTGCCAGCAGTTTTAGGACTAGCAGTTCCTACGAGCAGTACTTC

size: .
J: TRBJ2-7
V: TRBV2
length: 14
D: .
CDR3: CASSSRDTSYEQYF
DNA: TGTGCCAGCAGCAGCCGGGACACCAGCTACGAGCAGTACTTC

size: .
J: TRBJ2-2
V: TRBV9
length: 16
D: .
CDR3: CASSPQGAANTGELFF
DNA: TGTGCCAGCAGCCCGCAGGGAGCGGCTAACACCGGGGAGCTGTTTTTT

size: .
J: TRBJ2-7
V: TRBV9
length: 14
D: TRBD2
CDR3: CASSATSGAYEQYF
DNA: TGTGCCAGCAGCGCCACTAGCGGGGCCTACGAGCAGTACTTC

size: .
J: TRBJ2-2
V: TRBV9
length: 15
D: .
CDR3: CASSVATGSTGELFF
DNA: TGTGCCAGCAGCGTAGCTACTGGTAGTACCGGGGAGCTGTTTTTT

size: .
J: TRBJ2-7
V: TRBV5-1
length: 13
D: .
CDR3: CASSFTFNYEQYF
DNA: TGCGCCAGCAGCTTTACCTTTAACTACGAGCAGTACTTC